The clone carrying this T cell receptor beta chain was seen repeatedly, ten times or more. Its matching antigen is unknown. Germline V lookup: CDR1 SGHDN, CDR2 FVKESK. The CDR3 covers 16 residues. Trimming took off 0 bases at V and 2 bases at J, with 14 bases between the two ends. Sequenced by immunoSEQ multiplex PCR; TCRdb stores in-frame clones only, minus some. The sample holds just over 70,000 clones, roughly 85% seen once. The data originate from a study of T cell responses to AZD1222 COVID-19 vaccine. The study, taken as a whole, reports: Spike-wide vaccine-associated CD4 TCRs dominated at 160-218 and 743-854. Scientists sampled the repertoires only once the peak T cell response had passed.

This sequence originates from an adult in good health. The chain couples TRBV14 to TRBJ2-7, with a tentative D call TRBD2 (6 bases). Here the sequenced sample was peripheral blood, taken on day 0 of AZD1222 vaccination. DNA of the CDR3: TGTGCCAGCAGCCAAGACAACTCTGCGGGGACCTACGAGCAGTACTTC. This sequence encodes CASSQDNSAGTYEQYF.